A single T cell receptor (beta chain) is shown here with its context. Its antigen is unidentified. The assay used was immunoSEQ (version v3.0), run at survey level. This table comes from immunoSEQ multiplex PCR, and its TCRdb copy is limited to in-frame clones, with some not included. The sample carries about 33,000 clones, 60% to 85% recorded once. The sample comes from a study of long-term antiretroviral therapy in people with HIV. Whole-study findings and limits: HIV repertoires spanned tighter CDR3 length ranges than controls did. Blood dates from the mid-2000s to the late 2010s, possibly under older ART regimens.

The CDR3 has 16 amino acids. Germline assignment: CDR1 GTSNPN and CDR2 SVGIG (reference sequence). Trimming cost V 3 bases and J 0 bases; bases outside gene matches: 8. The clonotype originates from a woman between 45 and 60 years old with HIV. The chain joins TRBV30 to TRBJ1-3; 7 nucleotides agree with TRBD1. Here the sequenced sample was unsorted PBMCs, taken 2 years after starting antiretroviral therapy. CDR3: CAWSGQEFYSGNTIYF. CDR3 nucleotides: TGTGCCTGGAGCGGACAGGAGTTCTACTCTGGAAACACCATATATTTT.